This note documents a single T cell receptor beta chain sequence. Its antigen is not known. Alongside a J-beta primer mix, a sample-barcoded 5' primer served in a second PCR lasting roughly 6 to 11 cycles. Sequencing yielded, for each sample, at least 2.5 million paired-end reads carrying CDR3. TCRdb processed the 5' RACE reads anew with MiXCR; each CDR3 protein has one entry. Of under 850,000 distinct CDR3 sequences listed, under 40% were seen once; the top ten hold approximately 12%. This entry is derived from a study of blood T cells in healthy people across ages. Findings and caveats of the study: Unsorted PBMCs ruled out conclusive naive versus antigen-experienced comparison.

The people who gave samples were healthy Caucasians from Russia, aged roughly 6 to 90. Each sample yielded at least 5 micrograms of PBMC total RNA. The clonotype was recovered from a man aged 18 to 35 in good health. Material for sequencing was blood.

CDR3 residues: CASSLGGRVGGYTF. CDR3 bases: TGTGCCAGCAGCTTAGGAGGCAGGGTTGGTGGCTACACCTTC. V gene TRBV7-2 combines with J gene TRBJ1-2, with a weak D call TRBD1 (5 bases). V gave up 1 base and J gave up 7 bases, with 13 bases separating them. Germline lookup yields CDR1 SGHTA and CDR2 FQGNSA. The CDR3 length is 14 residues.